The present entry profiles one T cell receptor (beta chain) with its context. Its antigen is not identified. Indicated time point: week 5, during vaccination. Every vaccine dose comprised 300 ug of mutant IDH1 20-mer peptide plus topical imiquimod. The data derive from a study of a mutant IDH1 vaccine in newly diagnosed glioma. The length of the CDR3 is 15 residues. V shed 0 bases and J shed 7 bases, with 13 bases lying between them. CDR1 MNHEY and CDR2 SMNVEV come from the germline V gene (reference sequence). Sequencing was performed with immunoSEQ multiplex PCR; in TCRdb, only in-frame clones are kept and a portion is missing. The sample yields under 95,000 clones, about 91% seen once.

The chain employs TRBV27 and TRBJ1-5, with D possibly being TRBD1 (6 bases). This TCR was sampled from a woman between 50 and 59 years old with glioma. The sequencing used PBMCs, collected from a glioma patient whose treatment included an IDH1 peptide vaccine. The CDR3, as DNA: TGTGCCAGCAGTTTATCACGGGGGGCAAGGCAGCCCCAGCATTTT. Translating gives CASSLSRGARQPQHF.